The 17 T cell receptor beta chains reported below all come from one sample, sequenced in a study of metastatic and nonmetastatic thyroid tumors. Patients were all untreated before their thyroid surgery. MiXCR was used by TCRdb to re-call the PCR reads. This table has about 38,000 clones, around half appearing once. Material for sequencing was tumor tissue. The receptors derive from a male donor with papillary thyroid cancer or a benign thyroid nodule (not recorded which). Some clones in this sample may be carry-over from other donors' samples.

The CDR3 DNA reads as TGTGCCAGCAGCTTACAGTCTGGGGCCAACGTCCTGACTTTC. This codes for CASSLQSGANVLTF. The chain couples TRBV7-9 to TRBJ2-6; D gene uncertain. The germline V gene has CDR1 SEHNR and CDR2 FQNEAQ (reference sequence). This CDR3 comprises 14 residues. Trimming removed 2 bases at V and 1 base at J, with 3 bases between.

This chain joins TRBV9 and TRBJ1-2, with TRBD1 matching over 8 bases. The CDR3 is 20 amino acids. CDR1 and CDR2 (germline): SGDLS, YYNGEE. Trimming at V came to 0 bases and at J to 5 bases, leaving 21 bases not matched to a gene. In DNA, the CDR3 is TGTGCCAGCAGCGTAGGGGGGTCCCGACAGGGGAAGGGGGCTTTGTATGGCTACACCTTC. Its protein is CASSVGGSRQGKGALYGYTF.

This clone is termed medium-sized. This sequence joins TRBV30 and TRBJ2-7; D ambiguous. CDR1 is GTSNPN and CDR2 is SVGIG in the germline V gene (reference sequence). V gave up 0 bases and J gave up 5 bases, with 8 bases separating them. This CDR3 is built from 12 residues. The CDR3 bases are TGTGCCTGGAGTGTACAGAGTCACGAGCAGTACTTC. Encoded protein: CAWSVQSHEQYF.

CDR3: CASSPRTRTGLGTEAFF. DNA for the CDR3: TGTGCCAGCTCACCCAGAACTCGGACAGGGTTGGGCACTGAAGCTTTCTTT. This rearrangement joins TRBV18 to TRBJ1-1; TRBD1 matches at 8 bases. The CDR3 is 17 amino acids. J gave up 4 bases and V 3 bases, and 13 bases lay outside the gene matches. Germline assignment: CDR1 KGHSH and CDR2 LQKENI.

V and J are TRBV4-1 and TRBJ1-4; TRBD1 matches at 7 bases. The CDR3 spans 15 residues. CDR1 MGHRA and CDR2 YSYEKL come from the germline V gene. After removal of 7 bases from V and 1 base from J, the junction contained 6 bases not matched to a gene. The CDR3 bases are TGCGCCAGCACCAGGGGGTATGGAACTAATGAAAAACTGTTTTTT. Amino acid sequence: CASTRGYGTNEKLFF.

The table lists this clone with a few counts. V is TRBV6-1 and J is TRBJ1-3; D remains unclear. Germline assignment: CDR1 MNHNS and CDR2 SASEGT. The CDR3 has 12 residues. The V and J ends lost 5 bases and 2 bases respectively, with 4 bases between them. CDR3 region: CASSSAGNTIYF. Written as DNA, the CDR3 is TGTGCCAGCAGTTCGGCTGGAAACACCATATATTTT.

A few counts support this clone. This chain connects TRBV5-6 to TRBJ1-2, with D perhaps matching TRBD1 (6 bases). The V end was cut by 1 base, the J end by 4 bases, with 8 bases between. The CDR3 contains 13 residues. Germline-derived CDR1 and CDR2 are SGHDT and YYEEEE. CDR3 region: CASSLTGFYGYTF. The CDR3 DNA sequence: TGTGCCAGCAGCTTGACAGGGTTCTATGGCTACACCTTC. Combining the CDR3 with reference TRBV5-6 and TRBJ1-2 gives the whole variable domain DAGVTQSPTHLIKTRGQQVTLRCSPKSGHDTVSWYQQALGQGPQFIFQYYEEEERQRGNFPDRFSGHQFPNYSSELNVNALLLGDSALYLCASSLTGFYGYTFGSGTRLTVV.

The chain couples TRBV30 to TRBJ2-1; D may be TRBD2 (6 bases). V was pared by 3 bases and J by 6 bases, with 12 bases between. CDR3 length equals 13 residues. Germline V gene lookup returns CDR1 GTSNPN and CDR2 SVGIG (reference sequence). In nucleotides, the CDR3 is TGTGCCTGGAGCCCGACTAGGGGCAATGAGCAGTTCTTC. Translation: CAWSPTRGNEQFF.

This clone was detected a few times. The rearrangement joins TRBV27 to TRBJ2-7; D may be TRBD1 (5 bases). The germline gives CDR1 MNHEY, CDR2 SMNVEV (reference sequence). V dropped 2 bases and J dropped 5 bases, with 16 bases sitting between them. The CDR3 contains 15 residues. The CDR3 DNA reads as TGTGCCAGCAGTTTAATCGGCAGGGTTAGTAACGAGCAGTACTTC. This translates into CASSLIGRVSNEQYF.

The V call is TRBV13, the J call TRBJ2-7, with TRBD2 matching over 7 bases. This CDR3 comprises 17 residues. Per the germline V gene, CDR1 is PRHDT and CDR2 is FYEKMQ (reference sequence). V was pared by 0 bases and J by 4 bases, with 12 bases of the junction left unmatched. The CDR3 coding sequence is TGTGCCAGCAGCTTAGGGACTAGCAGGAATACGAGGTACGAGCAGTACTTC. This gives the protein CASSLGTSRNTRYEQYF.

This chain connects TRBV6-1 to TRBJ2-7; 9 bases are a match to TRBD2. V was pared by 5 bases and J by 4 bases, with 9 bases of the junction left unmatched. The CDR3 is made up of 15 amino acids. Per the germline V gene, CDR1 is MNHNS and CDR2 is SASEGT. The CDR3 sequence is CASSPVSGSGYEQYF. In nucleotides, the CDR3 is TGTGCCAGCAGTCCGGTTAGCGGGAGTGGGTACGAGCAGTACTTC.

This clone has a handful of counts. The chain is built from TRBV2 and TRBJ1-4; 9 bases fit TRBD1. V lost 8 bases to trimming and J lost 9 bases; unmatched junction nucleotides: 13. CDR1 is SNHLY and CDR2 is FYNNEI in the germline V gene. The CDR3 contains 15 residues. The CDR3 sequence: CASSPSGQGYQKLFF. Written as DNA, the CDR3 is TGTGCCAGCTCTCCCTCGGGACAGGGTTATCAAAAACTGTTTTTT. Combining the CDR3 with reference TRBV2 and TRBJ1-4 gives the whole variable domain EPEVTQTPSHQVTQMGQEVILRCVPISNHLYFYWYRQILGQKVEFLVSFYNNEISEKSEIFDDQFSVERPDGSNFTLKIRSTKLEDSAMYFCASSPSGQGYQKLFFGSGTQLSVL.

The V and J genes are TRBV11-2 and TRBJ2-5; 12 positions agree with TRBD2. This CDR3 has 18 residues. Trimming removed 2 bases from V and 5 bases from J; junction bases left unmatched: 12. CDR1 is SGHAT and CDR2 is FQNNGV in the germline V gene. CDR3 DNA sequence: TGTGCCAGCAGCTTACAGAGTACTAGCGGGGGGATAGGGGAGACCCAGTACTTC. This translates into CASSLQSTSGGIGETQYF.

This clone has a handful of counts. V and J are TRBV28 and TRBJ1-3; no firm D call. V lost 5 bases and J lost 7, with 18 bases in between. Germline V gene data show CDR1 as MDHEN and CDR2 as SYDVKM. This CDR3 spans 15 amino acids. CDR3 DNA: TGTGCCAGCAGTGATAGGAGTATCCGGAGGAACACCATATATTTT. Its protein is CASSDRSIRRNTIYF.

This chain connects TRBV3-1 to TRBJ1-2, with D possibly matching TRBD1 (6 bases). CDR1 and CDR2 from the germline V gene are LGHDT and YNNKEL (reference sequence). The CDR3 extends over 14 amino acids. Trimming shortened V by 2 bases and J by 7 bases, and 14 bases separated the two germline ends. The CDR3 DNA follows: TGTGCCAGCAGCCAAAATCCGGCAGGGGCTGGCTACACCTTC. This translates into CASSQNPAGAGYTF.

This clone was seen repeatedly, ten times or more. The rearrangement uses TRBV6-5 and TRBJ2-7, with 7 positions matching TRBD1. The CDR3 length is 15 residues. Germline assignment: CDR1 MNHEY and CDR2 SVGAGI. V lost 4 bases and J lost 3; bases outside the gene matches: 9. The CDR3 region is CASSSSTGQGYEQYF. The CDR3 DNA reads as TGTGCCAGCAGTTCCTCGACAGGGCAGGGCTACGAGCAGTACTTC.

This chain joins TRBV4-3 and TRBJ1-2; D is undetermined. The V end lost 0 bases, the J end lost 0 bases, and 8 bases lay between the germline ends. The CDR3 length is 15 residues. Germline lookup yields CDR1 LGHNA and CDR2 YSLEER. The CDR3 region is CASSQEERSNYGYTF. DNA of the CDR3: TGCGCCAGCAGCCAAGAGGAACGCTCTAACTATGGCTACACCTTC.